The sequence of this TCR beta chain was determined in a study of blood T cells in healthy people across ages. Study background: About one barcoded TCR beta cDNA was captured per two T cells.

Primed by a sample-barcoded 5' primer and a J-beta primer mix, a second PCR proceeded for roughly 6 to 12 cycles. MiXCR, run by TCRdb on the 5' RACE reads, gives a single entry per CDR3 protein. The sample yields some 1.4 million distinct CDR3 sequences, around 39% seen once. This CDR3 contains 15 residues. V was clipped by 6 bases and J by 1 base; unmatched bases: 5. Individuals who donated were healthy Caucasians from Russia aged 6 to 90. Every sample gave at least 5.5 micrograms of total RNA when it was extracted. The sample taken for sequencing was blood. The clonotype originates from a woman between 18 and 30 years old in good health. The rearrangement joins TRBV12-3 or TRBV12-4 to TRBJ1-1; 10 nucleotides match TRBD1. CDR3 in DNA: TGTGCCAGCAGCGACAGGGGGCGCGGGAACACTGAAGCTTTCTTT. Its protein product is CASSDRGRGNTEAFF.